Listed here are 7 T cell receptor beta chains from one sample, sequenced in a study of PD-1 blockade in classical Hodgkin lymphoma. The table came from immunoSEQ multiplex PCR; TCRdb's copy has only in-frame clones and leaves some out. The sample records more than 13,000 clones, roughly three quarters being singletons. Exposure to brentuximab vedotin varied, and each patient had relapsed following autologous stem cell transplantation. Source: peripheral blood mononuclear cells (PBMCs), taken before the second cycle of nivolumab. The source is a human donor with classical Hodgkin lymphoma.

This CDR3 reads CASSLEGPMYGYTF. The CDR3 nucleotides read TGTGCCAGCAGTTTGGAGGGTCCAATGTATGGCTACACCTTC. V usage is TRBV28 and J usage is TRBJ1-2; D remains ambiguous. CDR3 length: 14 residues. From germline, CDR1 is MDHEN and CDR2 SYDVKM. V dropped 3 bases and J dropped 5 bases, with 13 bases sitting between them.

V usage is TRBV30 and J usage is TRBJ1-1, with D hard to call. The germline CDR1 and CDR2 sequences are GTSNPN and SVGIG (reference sequence). The CDR3 is 13 residues long. V gave up 3 bases and J gave up 0 bases, with 8 bases separating them. The CDR3 coding sequence is TGTGCCTGGAGCGGTCAGGTGAACACTGAAGCTTTCTTT. Its protein is CAWSGQVNTEAFF.

The CDR3 reads CASSQVDRGVEQFF. CDR3 nucleotide sequence: TGCGCCAGCAGCCAAGTGGACAGAGGCGTTGAGCAGTTCTTC. The V call is TRBV4-3, the J call TRBJ2-1; D may be TRBD1 (6 bases). Trimming stripped 1 base from V and 9 bases from J, with 13 bases between. Germline CDR1 is LGHNA and CDR2 is YSLEER. This CDR3 is 14 amino acids long.

This chain joins TRBV5-1 and TRBJ2-3; D is possibly TRBD1 or TRBD2 (6 bases each). Germline V lookup: CDR1 SGHRS, CDR2 YFSETQ. The CDR3 length is 14 residues. V dropped 4 bases and J dropped 2 bases, with 11 bases sitting between them. The CDR3 protein is CASSEGDFTDTQYF. In nucleotides, the CDR3 is TGCGCCAGCAGCGAGGGGGACTTCACAGATACGCAGTATTTT.

This chain connects TRBV6-6 to TRBJ2-4; the match to TRBD2 covers 13 bases. The V gene end was trimmed by 11 bases and the J gene end by 9 bases; junction bases not matched to a gene: 4. CDR1 is MNHNY and CDR2 is SVGAGI in the germline V gene (reference sequence). The CDR3 spans 12 residues. The chain's CDR3 is CAGRTSGGIQYF. CDR3 DNA sequence: TGTGCCGGACGGACTAGCGGGGGCATTCAGTACTTC.

The genes are TRBV5-4 and TRBJ1-1, with D perhaps matching TRBD1 (6 bases). With 3 bases removed from V and 7 bases from J, the gap between germline ends came to 19 bases. There are 15 residues in the CDR3. Germline V CDR1 and CDR2: SGHNT, YYREEE (reference sequence). The CDR3 coding sequence is TGTGCCAGCAGCTCCTCACAGGGATTGGCGGATGAAGCTTTCTTT. Its protein is CASSSSQGLADEAFF.

V gene TRBV5-1 combines with J gene TRBJ2-2, with D perhaps TRBD1 (6 bases). CDR1 is SGHRS and CDR2 is YFSETQ in the germline V gene. Trimming cost V 3 bases and J 10 bases, with 16 bases left between them. CDR3 length: 14 amino acids. In DNA, the CDR3 is TGCGCCAGCAGCTGGCAACCACAGGGTACGGAGCTGTTTTTT. Protein: CASSWQPQGTELFF. The full variable domain, rest sourced from reference TRBV5-1 and TRBJ2-2, is KAGVTQTPRYLIKTRGQQVTLSCSPISGHRSVSWYQQTPGQGLQFLFEYFSETQRNKGNFPGRFSGRQFSNSRSEMNVSTLELGDSALYLCASSWQPQGTELFFGEGSRLTVL.